This TCR beta chain is drawn from a study of cytomegalovirus exposure and HLA in healthy donors (dated by TCRdb to about 2017). The study in broad terms: In an earlier analysis of under 600 of the donors, under 300 Gb of sequence data and 100 million or so unique TCR beta sequences from about 190 million T cells were reported. Roughly 300 gigabases of sequencing data and roughly 80 million unique TCR sequences made up an early release that covered some 640 HLA-typed donors. Of the 300 to 400 genotyped donors, 81% fell in the genetic ancestry cluster associated with self-reported Caucasian donors. The study was designed to test whether signatures of past pathogen exposure could be identified by cataloging public T cell receptors. Using immunosequencing, the study profiled T cell repertoires from 666 subjects and related those repertoires to cytomegalovirus serostatus. A separate validation cohort of 100 to 150 different subjects was used in addition to the roughly 720-subject first cohort. The study combined high-throughput TCR immunosequencing, statistical association of individual TCRs with disease status, and machine learning to predict cytomegalovirus infection status. A later analysis re-analyzed previously published TCR beta repertoires from hundreds of donors and added high-resolution HLA genotyping to study TCR occurrence patterns. The later analysis used no new phenotypic data to find candidate immune exposures, relying instead on TCR beta sequences and their occurrence across donors. In an earlier analysis of about 590 of the donors, high-throughput TCR beta sequencing was used to judge whether each TCR beta V gene segment behaved as functional or pseudogenic. Donor age, sex, ethnicity and CMV serostatus were collected together with the repertoire data. A later genetic analysis used genome-wide SNP genotypes for about three fifths of the 666 donors, treating that subset as a discovery cohort. All discovery cohort repertoires had been generated using a single sequencing platform. HLA typing included class I and class II loci at four-digit resolution. The number of typed donors differed by locus: about 620-630 for A, B, C, DRB1 and DQB1; 522 for DQA1; approximately 600 for DPA1; and approximately 450 for DPB1. Five DR-DQ haplotypes were treated as single units for association and clustering because of strong linkage in the cohort. On average, around 240,000 unique TCR beta nucleotide sequences were sequenced per donor among a few hundred genotyped donors of the cohort, with roughly 18% of those sequences being non-productive.

Reading the germline V gene gives CDR1 MNHNS and CDR2 SASEGT. The germline ends are 10 bases apart after V is trimmed by 0 bases and J by 4 bases. There are 16 amino acids in the CDR3, from cysteine to phenylalanine inclusive. Only the CDR3 portion is preserved as DNA: 48 bases, with reading frame beginning at the first base. The library was produced with the immunoSEQ multiplex PCR assay. For the multiplex PCR, a mixture combining 60 forward primers for TCR Vbeta segments and 13 reverse primers for TCR Jbeta segments was used. The CDR3 region of rearranged TCR beta genes was amplified from genomic DNA by a multiplex PCR assay. The Illumina HiSeq System was used to sequence the amplified TCR beta libraries as 87-base-pair reads. In the paper's pipeline: In a later analysis, approximately 74 million unique TCR beta chains were counted across the 500 to 850 repertoires, and roughly 10 million of these chains were shared by at least two donors. Raw reads were error-corrected and collapsed into unique sequences by a nearest-neighbor algorithm in which closely related sequences were merged to remove PCR and sequencing errors. V, D and J gene segments were assigned by aligning CDR3 sequences to IMGT reference sequences. For a sequence to be retained, a match of at least six nucleotides was required to both a V gene segment and a J gene segment. Rearrangements were called productive when the CDR3 lacked stop codons and stayed in frame with V and J; all others were non-productive. Following IMGT convention, CDR3 was defined as the stretch from the second conserved V-encoded cysteine up to the conserved J-encoded phenylalanine. Sequences without an unambiguous match to a single V gene segment were excluded from the earlier analysis of several hundred of the donors. An earlier analysis of around 600 of the donors classified V segments as functional when productive rearrangements were above 56.7% and as segregating when the standard deviation between donors was above 5%. A statistical classification framework was built to diagnose cytomegalovirus status from the catalog of TCR beta chain sequences. In a later analysis, V and J genes were assigned by comparing TCR nucleotide sequences against IMGT/GENE-DB human TR gene sequences. A later analysis assigned CDR3 sequences and most-parsimonious VDJ recombination scenarios with the TCRdist pipeline. In a later analysis, every TCR beta chain was defined by the combination of its CDR3 amino acid sequence and its V-gene family, and reads without a unique V-gene family were dropped. A later analysis removed 550 to 700 highly shared, low-generation-probability nucleotide sequences to deal with suspected cross-contamination and a sequencing artifact. For each public chain, a later analysis derived a clonal expansion index from normalized ranks of inferred template counts within each repertoire. In a later analysis, generation probabilities were computed using a VDJ recombination model fitted to out-of-frame rearrangements, and the results were checked against IGoR. In a later analysis, hypergeometric tests were used to score TCR-TCR, TCR-HLA and TCR-CMV co-occurrence, with a repertoire-size bias correction applied to TCR pairs. False discovery rates were estimated in a later analysis by permuting HLA or CMV assignments 20 times. In a later analysis, co-occurring TCRs were grouped with DBSCAN, and TCRdist sequence similarity was added when clustering was performed within HLA-allele-positive subsets. Co-occurrence clustering excluded repertoires with fewer than 30,000 or more than 120,000 public chains, plus five with anomalous nucleotide sharing. The clones in this table, taken by TCRdb from immuneACCESS, are in-frame only. Not every clone is retained; where verified, under half of the shortfall comes from an unresolved V gene, and the cause of the rest is unknown. Clonal size and the V and J genes are those of that table, whereas D and trimming came from the DNA. This sample has 100,000 to 150,000 clones in its table, and about 63% of those were observed once. Around 1.6% of the sample goes to the ten largest clones.

General study outcomes and caveats: In a later analysis, most CMV-associated TCR beta chains were found to appear HLA-restricted, with HLA associations seemingly driven largely by CMV exposure. The classifier was reported to diagnose cytomegalovirus status with high specificity and sensitivity in both the original and validation cohorts. Because counts were too low, about 17 rarely observed V segments, including chromosome 9 orphons, were excluded from the earlier analysis of 500 to 700 of the donors. This cohort had only TCR beta chains sequenced, and the lack of alpha or paired-chain data limited which features could be detected. Because HLA typing was missing for some donors at each locus, association tests included only the typed subset. CMV serostatus was the only immune exposure information available for the cohort. Specific HLA alleles were associated with 15,000 to 20,000 TCR beta sequences at a false discovery rate of 0.05 in a later analysis. Because the 87-base-pair reads could not distinguish some IMGT-functional V segments, including TRBV6-2 and TRBV6-3, those segments were excluded. Presence/absence analyses assumed roughly uniform sequencing depth across donors, an assumption that may not hold. Three of the identified cytomegalovirus-associated TCR beta chains were confirmed in vitro to be specific for cytomegalovirus antigens. Compared with the roughly 700-donor mean, donors in an Asian-associated ancestry cluster had fewer N-insertions in productive TCRs, according to a later genetic analysis. A later analysis found that HLA-associated TCR beta chains were more clonally expanded and had lower generation probabilities than equally common non-associated chains. It was suggested by the authors that the approach could potentially be generalized to other disease states and immunological phenotypes. In a later genetic analysis, a missense DCLRE1C variant was associated with V-gene and J-gene trimming of TCR beta chains, and the association was replicated in an independent cohort. Linkage disequilibrium might explain the correlated functional status among segregating V segments, but an unknown experimental factor could not be ruled out. In the study, 150 to 200 TCR beta chains were listed as associated with cytomegalovirus. When HLA alleles, especially DR and DQ, strongly co-occurred, TCR associations were difficult to assign to individual alleles. An earlier analysis of several hundred of the donors showed that most TCR beta V segments appeared in productive rearrangements either about 87% or about 30% of the time, which broadly matched IMGT annotations. In a later analysis, several top co-occurrence clusters were reported to appear linked to parvovirus B19, influenza, CMV and Epstein-Barr virus. A further reported finding was that TCR beta sequences accurately predicted the HLA-A and HLA-B alleles for most subjects in the first cohort. The sequencing pipeline was judged likely to have produced a cluster of highly shared sequence variants as a technical artifact. While some public TCRs were present in many individuals, most TCR sequences turned up only very rarely across donors. According to a later analysis, TCR association rates differed among HLA loci, with DRB1 alleles showing the most associated TCRs and HLA-C alleles showing the fewest.

Note on this clone: Its specific antigen is unknown. Nothing much larger sits one base from this clone, and base qualities are not available.

The cohort was made up of approximately 670 healthy bone marrow donors. All cohort members were sampled while nominally healthy, although unrecorded immune exposures were likely present. The donor tested CMV seropositive and was one of the 289 seropositive cohort members. Each donor provided a peripheral blood sample, and peripheral blood mononuclear cells were used for TCR beta sequencing. The Qiagen DNeasy Blood Extraction Kit was used to extract genomic DNA from the blood cell samples. The source material was PBMCs. This receptor was obtained from a man aged 30 to 39 in good health and CMV-seropositive. This chain joins TRBV6-1 to TRBJ2-6, and possibly TRBD2, on 5 matching bases. The base sequence is TGTGCCAGCAGTGAAGCTGTAGGGAGCGGGGCCAACGTCCTGACTTTC. It encodes CASSEAVGSGANVLTF.